Presented here are 30 T cell receptor beta chains from one specimen sequenced in a study of blood T cell repertoires in COVID-19. Sequencing used immunoSEQ multiplex PCR; TCRdb keeps in-frame clones, though not all of them. The table records 85,000 to 100,000 clones, 79% of them present only once. The source material was peripheral blood. All receptors derive from a woman older than 75 with active or convalescent COVID-19.

The chain carries TRBV4-2 and TRBJ1-2; weak D call: TRBD1 (5 bases). The V gene's germline CDR1 is LGHNA and CDR2 YNFKEQ. The CDR3 totals 15 residues. Trimming took 4 bases from V and 1 from J, leaving 13 bases between them. DNA of the CDR3: TGTGCCAGCAGCCCCGCAGACAGAAGTAACTATGGCTACACCTTC. This sequence encodes CASSPADRSNYGYTF.

V and J are TRBV15 and TRBJ1-4; TRBD1 matches 7 bases. The CDR3 runs 15 residues. J was trimmed by 3 bases and V by 4 bases; bases with no gene match: 5. Germline values: CDR1 LNHNV, CDR2 YYDKDF (reference sequence). CDR3 DNA sequence: TGTGCCACCAGCATCCACAGGGGCGCTAATGAAAAACTGTTTTTT. This gives the protein CATSIHRGANEKLFF.

A single count supports this clone. V gene TRBV11-2 combines with J gene TRBJ2-7; 11 bases are shared with TRBD1. The CDR3 loop spans 15 amino acids. Germline CDR1 reads SGHAT; CDR2 reads FQNNGV. V dropped 2 bases and J dropped 4; count of bases not matched to a gene: 4. The CDR3 is CASSLRTGGSYEQYF. The CDR3 nucleotides are TGTGCCAGCAGCTTACGGACAGGGGGCTCGTACGAGCAGTACTTC.

The chain links TRBV3-1 (or the pseudogene TRBV3-2) to TRBJ2-7, with a tentative D call TRBD1 (6 bases). The CDR3 has 14 residues. Per germline, CDR1 LGHDT and CDR2 YNNKEL (reference sequence). V was clipped by 6 bases and J by 0 bases, with 12 bases between them. CDR3: CASRGDTSSYEQYF. The CDR3 coding sequence is TGTGCCAGCAGGGGGGACACGAGCTCCTACGAGCAGTACTTC.

This sequence joins TRBV4-3 and TRBJ2-3; D is perhaps TRBD1 (5 bases). The CDR3 contains 17 residues. V dropped 4 bases and J dropped 2 bases, with 19 bases sitting between them. Germline V gene sequence: CDR1 LGHNA, CDR2 YSLEER. This CDR3 is CASSLSPSGQNTDTQYF. In DNA, the CDR3 is TGCGCCAGCAGCCTCTCTCCTTCAGGGCAGAACACAGATACGCAGTATTTT.

This chain connects TRBV29-1 to TRBJ1-3, with 11 bases matching TRBD1. The V segment lost 1 base and the J segment 2 bases; nucleotides outside the gene matches: 1. Germline lookup yields CDR1 SQVTM and CDR2 ANQGSEA. The CDR3 runs 15 residues. The CDR3 sequence is CSVEVGQGAGNTIYF. CDR3 DNA: TGCAGCGTTGAAGTGGGACAGGGGGCTGGAAACACCATATATTTT.

The chain has TRBV11-2 and TRBJ2-1; 12 positions match TRBD2. This CDR3 contains 16 residues. CDR1 is SGHAT, CDR2 FQNNGV, per germline. Trimming took 1 base from V and 4 from J; bases not matched to a gene: 2. This chain's CDR3 is CASSLGTSGRYNEQFF. The CDR3 DNA follows: TGTGCCAGCAGCTTAGGCACTAGCGGGAGGTACAATGAGCAGTTCTTC.

The chain employs TRBV9 and TRBJ2-1, with D possibly matching TRBD1 (6 bases). V gave up 0 bases and J gave up 10 bases, with 14 bases separating them. This CDR3 has 14 amino acids. Looked up from germline, CDR1 is SGDLS and CDR2 is YYNGEE. Here the CDR3 reads CASSVVVGAHEQFF. CDR3 DNA: TGTGCCAGCAGCGTAGTGGTGGGGGCCCACGAGCAGTTCTTC.

The chain is built from TRBV1 and TRBJ2-1; whether TRBD2, the table's D call, matches the DNA was not checked. TRBV1 is marked as a pseudogene. This CDR3 is built from 15 residues. The CDR3 sequence is CTSSQERTSYNEQFF. DNA of the CDR3: TGCACCAGCAGCCAAGAAAGGACTAGCTACAATGAGCAGTTCTTC.

The genes are TRBV28 and TRBJ1-2; D possibly corresponds to TRBD1 (5 bases). This CDR3 spans 15 amino acids. V lost 8 bases and J 0 bases, leaving 16 bases between the germline ends. The germline V gene has CDR1 MDHEN and CDR2 SYDVKM. The CDR3 DNA reads as TGTGCCAGCCTGGGTGGGGCATCCCCTAACTATGGCTACACCTTC. Translating gives CASLGGASPNYGYTF.

The genes are TRBV28 and TRBJ1-5; 7 bases agree with TRBD1. The V and J ends lost 6 bases and 8 bases, in that order; junction bases with no gene match: 16. This CDR3 has 16 residues. CDR1 is MDHEN and CDR2 is SYDVKM in the germline V gene. CDR3 sequence: CASSGTGAGPRKPQHF. The CDR3 bases are TGTGCCAGCAGCGGTACAGGGGCGGGGCCAAGAAAGCCCCAGCATTTT.

The count of this clone is one. The CDR3 DNA sequence: TGTGCCAGCAAGACTAGCGGGACTTACAATGAGCAGTTCTTC. The encoded protein is CASKTSGTYNEQFF. The genes are TRBV2 and TRBJ2-1, with 11 bases that match TRBD2. Germline V gene lookup returns CDR1 SNHLY and CDR2 FYNNEI. With V trimmed by 7 bases and J by 4 bases, 3 bases remained unmatched. This CDR3 spans 14 amino acids.

The chain employs TRBV20-1 and TRBJ2-7, with D possibly matching TRBD2 (6 bases). Germline CDR1 and CDR2: DFQATT and SNEGSKA (reference sequence). The CDR3 totals 11 residues. The V and J ends lost 5 bases and 3 bases respectively, with 8 bases between them. The CDR3 DNA sequence: TGCAGTGCTCGGGACTTCTACGAGCAGTACTTC. Its translation: CSARDFYEQYF.

This rearrangement joins TRBV5-4 to TRBJ1-1; TRBD1 matches at 7 bases. The CDR3 totals 15 residues. The junction had 10 bases not matched to a gene; V was cut back by 7 bases and J by 1 base. Germline assignment: CDR1 SGHNT and CDR2 YYREEE (reference sequence). The CDR3 DNA follows: TGTGCCAGCGGACCAACCGGGACAGCGAACACTGAAGCTTTCTTT. Translation gives CASGPTGTANTEAFF.

The chain is built from TRBV5-5 and TRBJ2-2; tentatively, D is TRBD1 (6 bases). Per the germline V gene, CDR1 is SGHKS and CDR2 is YYEKEE (reference sequence). V shed 4 bases and J shed 5 bases, with 6 bases lying between them. The CDR3 runs to 12 residues. The CDR3 here is CASSQGTGELFF. The CDR3 coding sequence is TGTGCCAGCAGCCAGGGGACCGGGGAGCTGTTTTTT.

The chain combines TRBV11-2 with TRBJ2-5; 13 nucleotides align to TRBD2. Germline-derived CDR1 and CDR2 are SGHAT and FQNNGV. The V segment lost 9 bases and the J segment 5 bases; nucleotides outside the gene matches: 3. CDR3 length: 13 amino acids. CDR3 in DNA: TGTGCCAGTACACTAGCGGGAGGGGAGACCCAGTACTTC. The encoded protein is CASTLAGGETQYF.

The chain is built from TRBV15 and TRBJ2-1; the D is unclear. This CDR3 contains 16 residues. Trimming stripped 0 bases from V and 1 base from J, with 10 bases between. CDR1 and CDR2 from the germline V gene are LNHNV and YYDKDF (reference sequence). CDR3 residues: CATSRDFAFSYNEQFF. CDR3 DNA: TGTGCCACCAGCAGAGATTTTGCGTTTTCCTACAATGAGCAGTTCTTC. Together with reference TRBV15 and TRBJ2-1, the CDR3 gives the full variable domain: DAMVIQNPRYQVTQFGKPVTLSCSQTLNHNVMYWYQQKSSQAPKLLFHYYDKDFNNEADTPDNFQSRRPNTSFCFLDIRSPGLGDTAMYLCATSRDFAFSYNEQFFGPGTRLTVL.

This clone was seen more than once but under ten times. CDR3 loop: CASSQGDRLNEKLFF. CDR3 DNA: TGTGCCAGCAGCCAAGGCGACAGATTGAATGAAAAACTGTTTTTT. The V call is TRBV14, the J call TRBJ1-4; a weak D match, TRBD1 (5 bases). CDR3 size: 15 residues. The germline V and J ends were trimmed by 1 base and 5 bases, with 11 bases remaining between them. Per germline, CDR1 SGHDN and CDR2 FVKESK.

The V and J genes are TRBV18 and TRBJ1-4, with TRBD1 matching 9 bases. V dropped 3 bases and J dropped 4; count of bases not matched to a gene: 0. CDR3 size: 14 residues. Looked up from germline, CDR1 is KGHSH and CDR2 is LQKENI. This chain's CDR3 is CASSPGQGNEKLFF. Written as DNA, the CDR3 is TGTGCCAGCTCACCGGGACAGGGTAATGAAAAACTGTTTTTT.

The rearrangement uses TRBV2 and TRBJ2-1; a possible D gene is TRBD2 (6 bases). Germline CDR1 reads SNHLY; CDR2 reads FYNNEI. This CDR3 contains 15 residues. V was pared by 7 bases and J by 0 bases, with 13 bases between. Here the CDR3 reads CASTLSGGSYNEQFF. DNA of the CDR3: TGTGCCAGCACCCTTAGCGGCGGCTCCTACAATGAGCAGTTCTTC. Full variable domain (rest looked up from reference TRBV2 and TRBJ2-1): EPEVTQTPSHQVTQMGQEVILRCVPISNHLYFYWYRQILGQKVEFLVSFYNNEISEKSEIFDDQFSVERPDGSNFTLKIRSTKLEDSAMYFCASTLSGGSYNEQFFGPGTRLTVL.

This clone has only a few counts. The gene calls are TRBV7-3 and TRBJ1-1; 8 bases map to TRBD1. Per germline, CDR1 SGHTA and CDR2 FQGTGA. J gave up 1 base and V 3 bases, and 1 base lay outside the gene matches. This CDR3 is built from 14 residues. CDR3 residues: CASSFTGGNTEAFF. The CDR3, as DNA: TGTGCCAGCAGCTTCACAGGGGGGAACACTGAAGCTTTCTTT. The whole variable domain, filled in from reference TRBV7-3 and TRBJ1-1, reads GAGVSQTPSNKVTEKGKYVELRCDPISGHTALYWYRQSLGQGPEFLIYFQGTGAADDSGLPNDRFFAVRPEGSVSTLKIQRTERGDSAVYLCASSFTGGNTEAFFGQGTRLTVV.

In DNA form, the CDR3 reads TGTGCCAGCAGCGTAGAGGAGGGTAACACAGATACGCAGTATTTT. The encoded protein is CASSVEEGNTDTQYF. V usage is TRBV9 and J usage is TRBJ2-3, with D maybe TRBD2 (6 bases). This CDR3 contains 15 residues. V lost 0 bases and J 2 bases, leaving 10 bases between the germline ends. Germline-derived CDR1 and CDR2 are SGDLS and YYNGEE.

This clone was counted once. The gene calls are TRBV7-9 and TRBJ2-1; 10 bases are shared with TRBD2. V was pared by 1 base and J by 3 bases, with 12 bases of the junction left unmatched. The CDR3 loop spans 19 amino acids. Germline V gene data show CDR1 as SEHNR and CDR2 as FQNEAQ (reference sequence). CDR3 bases: TGTGCCAGCAGCTTAGTTGGGCTAGCGGGAGAGTGGAGCTACAATGAGCAGTTCTTC. It yields the protein CASSLVGLAGEWSYNEQFF.

The V call is TRBV7-8, the J call TRBJ2-7; 7 positions match TRBD2. The germline gives CDR1 SGHVS, CDR2 FQNEAQ. V dropped 4 bases and J dropped 4; count of bases not matched to a gene: 4. The CDR3 consists of 13 residues. DNA of the CDR3: TGTGCCAGCAGCTCCCTCGGGAGGTACGAGCAGTACTTC. As protein: CASSSLGRYEQYF.

In regard to this clone: At one end, the junction sequence differs from germline, possibly due to a read error. The gene calls are TRBV5-1 and TRBJ1-2, with D perhaps TRBD1 (5 bases). The germline CDR1 and CDR2 sequences are SGHRS and YFSETQ. The CDR3 is 13 amino acids. The CDR3 region is CASSPDGGNGYTF. The CDR3 bases are TGTGCCAGCAGCCCGGACGGGGGGAATGGCTACACCTTC. The full variable domain, completed using reference TRBV5-1 and TRBJ1-2, is KAGVTQTPRYLIKTRGQQVTLSCSPISGHRSVSWYQQTPGQGLQFLFEYFSETQRNKGNFPGRFSGRQFSNSRSEMNVSTLELGDSALYLCASSPDGGNGYTFGSGTRLTVV.

The chain links TRBV7-9 to TRBJ2-1, with D tentatively TRBD2 (6 bases). The V gene lost 5 bases and the J gene lost 8 bases, with 19 bases spanning the gap. There are 15 residues in the CDR3. Germline V gives CDR1 SEHNR, CDR2 FQNEAQ (reference sequence). CDR3 nucleotides: TGTGCCAGCAGCCCTCGGAGGGCCGGAGGCGATGAGCAGTTCTTC. This translates into CASSPRRAGGDEQFF.

This clone turned up a few times. The chain has TRBV5-1 and TRBJ2-1; D uncertain. The ends were cut back, 5 bases at V and 1 base at J, with 13 bases in the middle. The CDR3 sequence is 15 residues long. Germline V lookup: CDR1 SGHRS, CDR2 YFSETQ. CDR3 sequence (DNA): TGCGCCAGCAGAAGAGCTATTCGGTCCTACAATGAGCAGTTCTTC. Translation gives CASRRAIRSYNEQFF.

About this clone: The junction departs from the called germline gene at one end, perhaps through a read error. This sequence joins TRBV5-1 and TRBJ2-7; possibly TRBD1 for D (6 bases). The germline gives CDR1 SGHRS, CDR2 YFSETQ. The CDR3 is 14 amino acids. The CDR3 region is CASSRGRGRYEQYF. The CDR3 DNA reads as TGTGCCAGCAGCCGGGGCAGGGGAAGATACGAGCAGTACTTC.

This sequence joins TRBV2 and TRBJ2-2; TRBD2 agrees at 13 bases. With V trimmed by 5 bases and J by 6 bases, 12 bases remained unmatched. CDR3 length: 18 residues. Looked up from germline, CDR1 is SNHLY and CDR2 is FYNNEI. In nucleotides, the CDR3 is TGTGCCAGCAGTCAGGGAAGGACTAGCGGGAGTCTGGCCGGGGAGCTGTTTTTT. This gives the protein CASSQGRTSGSLAGELFF.

The V call is TRBV7-6, the J call TRBJ2-1; the D gene is possibly TRBD2 (5 bases). This CDR3 has 15 amino acids. V dropped 3 bases and J dropped 3 bases, with 12 bases sitting between them. The germline V gene encodes CDR1 SGHVS and CDR2 FNYEAQ. The CDR3 region is CASSFVSAIYNEQFF. The CDR3 region has the DNA TGTGCCAGCAGCTTTGTTAGCGCAATCTACAATGAGCAGTTCTTC.